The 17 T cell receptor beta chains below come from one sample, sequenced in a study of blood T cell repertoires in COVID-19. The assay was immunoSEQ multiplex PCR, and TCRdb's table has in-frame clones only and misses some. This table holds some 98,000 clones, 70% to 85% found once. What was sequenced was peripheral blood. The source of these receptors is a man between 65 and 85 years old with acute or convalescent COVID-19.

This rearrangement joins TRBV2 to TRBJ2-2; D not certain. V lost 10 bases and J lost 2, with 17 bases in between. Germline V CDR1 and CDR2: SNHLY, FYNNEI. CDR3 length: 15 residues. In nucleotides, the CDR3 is TGTGCCACGCAGCGTGTCTCTCTTAACACCGGGGAGCTGTTTTTT. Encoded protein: CATQRVSLNTGELFF.

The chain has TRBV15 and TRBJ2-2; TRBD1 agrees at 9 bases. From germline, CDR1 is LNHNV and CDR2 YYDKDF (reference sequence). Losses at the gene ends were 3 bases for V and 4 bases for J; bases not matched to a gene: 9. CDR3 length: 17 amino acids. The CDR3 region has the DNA TGTGCCACCAGCAGGAGGTGGGGACAGGGAACCACCGGGGAGCTGTTTTTT. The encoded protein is CATSRRWGQGTTGELFF.

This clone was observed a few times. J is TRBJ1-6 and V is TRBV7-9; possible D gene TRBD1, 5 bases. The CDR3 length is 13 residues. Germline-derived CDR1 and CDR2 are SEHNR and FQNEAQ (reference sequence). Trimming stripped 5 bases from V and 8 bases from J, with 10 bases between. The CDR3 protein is CASSTQGYSPLHF. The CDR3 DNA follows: TGTGCCAGCAGCACCCAGGGTTATTCACCCCTCCACTTT.

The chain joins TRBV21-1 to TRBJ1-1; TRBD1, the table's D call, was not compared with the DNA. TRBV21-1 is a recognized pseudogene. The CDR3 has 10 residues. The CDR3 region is CASTGTSAFF. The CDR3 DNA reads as TGTGCCAGTACCGGGACATCGGCTTTCTTT.

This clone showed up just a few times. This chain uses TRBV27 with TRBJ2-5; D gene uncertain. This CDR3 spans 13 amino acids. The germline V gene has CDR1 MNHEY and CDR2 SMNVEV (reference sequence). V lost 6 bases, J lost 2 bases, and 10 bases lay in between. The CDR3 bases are TGTGCCAGCAGCCCCTCCAGACAAGAGACCCAGTACTTC. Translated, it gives CASSPSRQETQYF.

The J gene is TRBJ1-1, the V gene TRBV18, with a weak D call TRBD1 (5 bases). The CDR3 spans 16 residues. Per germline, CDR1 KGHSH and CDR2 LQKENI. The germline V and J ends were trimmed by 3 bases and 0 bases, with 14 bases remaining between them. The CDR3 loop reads CASSPGISGMNTEAFF. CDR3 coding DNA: TGTGCCAGCTCACCGGGTATTTCAGGGATGAACACTGAAGCTTTCTTT.

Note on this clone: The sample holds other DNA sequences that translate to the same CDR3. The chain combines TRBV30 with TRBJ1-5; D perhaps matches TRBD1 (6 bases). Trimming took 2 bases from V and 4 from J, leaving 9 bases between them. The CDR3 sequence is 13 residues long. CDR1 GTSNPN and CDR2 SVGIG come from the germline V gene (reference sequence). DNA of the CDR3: TGTGCCTGGAGTCGGGACACTAATCAGCCCCAGCATTTT. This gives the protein CAWSRDTNQPQHF.

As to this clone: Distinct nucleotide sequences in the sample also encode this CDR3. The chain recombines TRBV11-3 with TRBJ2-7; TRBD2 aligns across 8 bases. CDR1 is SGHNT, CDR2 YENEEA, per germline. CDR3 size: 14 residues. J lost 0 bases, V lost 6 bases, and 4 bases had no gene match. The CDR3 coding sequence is TGTGCCAGCAGTTTGCGGGGGGACTCCTACGAGCAGTACTTC. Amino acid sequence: CASSLRGDSYEQYF.

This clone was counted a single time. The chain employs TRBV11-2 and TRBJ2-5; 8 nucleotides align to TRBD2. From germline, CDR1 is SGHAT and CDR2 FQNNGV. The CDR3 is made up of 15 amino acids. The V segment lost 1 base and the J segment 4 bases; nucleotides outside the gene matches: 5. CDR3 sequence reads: CASSLAGGGRETQYF. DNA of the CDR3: TGTGCCAGCAGCTTAGCCGGGGGGGGGAGAGAGACCCAGTACTTC.

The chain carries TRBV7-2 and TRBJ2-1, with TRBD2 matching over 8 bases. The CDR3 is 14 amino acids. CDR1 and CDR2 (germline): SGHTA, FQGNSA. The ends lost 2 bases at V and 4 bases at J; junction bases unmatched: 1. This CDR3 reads CASSLSSGYNEQFF. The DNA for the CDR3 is TGTGCCAGCAGCTTATCTAGCGGGTACAATGAGCAGTTCTTC.

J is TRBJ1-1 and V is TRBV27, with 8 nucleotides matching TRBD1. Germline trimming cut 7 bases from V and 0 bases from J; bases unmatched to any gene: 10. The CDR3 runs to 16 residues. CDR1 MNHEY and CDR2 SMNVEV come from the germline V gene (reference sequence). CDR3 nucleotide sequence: TGTGCCAGCAAGGACGTCAACAGGGGGATGAACACTGAAGCTTTCTTT. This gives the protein CASKDVNRGMNTEAFF.

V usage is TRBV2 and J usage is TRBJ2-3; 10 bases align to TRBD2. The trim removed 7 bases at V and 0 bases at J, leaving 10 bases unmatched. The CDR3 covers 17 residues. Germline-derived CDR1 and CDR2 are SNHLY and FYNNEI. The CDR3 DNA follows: TGTGCCAGCAATCGTCGGACTAGCGGAGCTAGCACAGATACGCAGTATTTT. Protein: CASNRRTSGASTDTQYF.

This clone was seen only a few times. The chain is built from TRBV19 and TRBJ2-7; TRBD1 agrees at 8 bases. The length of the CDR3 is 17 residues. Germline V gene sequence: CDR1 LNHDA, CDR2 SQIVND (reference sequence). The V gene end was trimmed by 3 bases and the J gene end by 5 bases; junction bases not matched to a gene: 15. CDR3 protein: CASSMGGISAGGDEQYF. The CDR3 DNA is TGTGCCAGTAGTATGGGGGGAATTTCGGCAGGGGGCGACGAGCAGTACTTC.

The CDR3 region has the DNA TGTGCCAGCATTAGCCCCCGGGGAGGGAGTTACAATGAGCAGTTCTTC. Amino acid sequence: CASISPRGGSYNEQFF. V is TRBV28 and J is TRBJ2-1; 7 nucleotides align to TRBD2. The V gene end was trimmed by 7 bases and the J gene end by 4 bases; junction bases not matched to a gene: 13. The CDR3 covers 16 residues. CDR1 and CDR2 from the germline V gene are MDHEN and SYDVKM.

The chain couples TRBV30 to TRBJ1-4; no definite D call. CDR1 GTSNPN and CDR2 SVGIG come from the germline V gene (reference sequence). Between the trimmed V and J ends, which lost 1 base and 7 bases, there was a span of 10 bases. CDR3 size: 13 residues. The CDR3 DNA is TGTGCCTGGAGTGGCGTCGTAAGTGAAAAACTGTTTTTT. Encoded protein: CAWSGVVSEKLFF. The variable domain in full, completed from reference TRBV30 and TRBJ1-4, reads SQTIHQWPATLVQPVGSPLSLECTVEGTSNPNLYWYRQAAGRGLQLLFYSVGIGQISSEVPQNLSASRPQDRQFILSSKKLLLSDSGFYLCAWSGVVSEKLFFGSGTQLSVL.

CDR3 DNA: TGTGCCAGCAGCCAAGGGGGCCCGGGACTAGCGGGGGGCAGCTCCTACAATGAGCAGTTCTTC. Amino acid sequence: CASSQGGPGLAGGSSYNEQFF. The rearrangement joins TRBV3-1 (or the pseudogene TRBV3-2) to TRBJ2-1; 15 bases fit TRBD2. Losses at the gene ends were 1 base for V and 0 bases for J; bases not matched to a gene: 10. Germline V gene lookup returns CDR1 LGHDT and CDR2 YNNKEL (reference sequence). The CDR3 contains 21 residues.

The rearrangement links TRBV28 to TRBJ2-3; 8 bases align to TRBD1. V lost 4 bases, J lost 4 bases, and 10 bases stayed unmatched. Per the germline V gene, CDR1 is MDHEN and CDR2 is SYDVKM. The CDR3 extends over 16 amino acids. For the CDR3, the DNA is TGTGCCAGCAGTTCCCACTCAGGGGGCGGGCCAGATACGCAGTATTTT. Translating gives CASSSHSGGGPDTQYF.